This TCR beta chain originates from a study of molecular identifiers for immune sequencing clone quantification. MiXCR, applied by TCRdb to the PCR reads, yields one record per CDR3 protein. The sample lists around 470,000 distinct CDR3 sequences, 20% to 25% seen once, with approximately 0.8% in the top ten. General study results and limits: Whereas clones above 20 RNA copies held under 1% of naive-cell molecules, they held over 97% of effector molecules.

CD8+CD4-CCR7+CD45RA+ sorting gave the naive CD8 T cells. The V end was cut by 1 base, the J end by 3 bases, with 11 bases between. The CDR3 loop spans 15 amino acids. Germline values: CDR1 SGHRS, CDR2 YFSETQ. Of note for this clonotype: Antigen specificity is unknown.

This TCR derives from a human donor in good health. Some libraries in this study had Jurkat cell RNA spiked in. Material: naive CD8+ T cells from blood, with Jurkat cell RNA spiked in. Subset indicated: FACS-sorted CD8+CD4-CCR7+CD45RA+ naive T cells. The chain has TRBV5-1 and TRBJ2-1; the D gene is possibly TRBD1 (5 bases). The CDR3: CASSLYPRGYNEQFF. The CDR3 bases are TGCGCCAGCAGCTTGTACCCAAGGGGCTACAATGAGCAGTTCTTC.